Reported below is one T cell receptor beta chain. The target antigen is unknown. Primers: 60 Vbeta forward and 13 Jbeta reverse. TCRdb keeps only in-frame clones here, not all; method: immunoSEQ multiplex PCR. The sample gives more than 140,000 clones, about 75% of which show up once; over 3% is in the top ten. This sample stems from a study of cytomegalovirus exposure and HLA in healthy donors. Findings and caveats of the study: Reports showed the classifier diagnosing cytomegalovirus status with high specificity and sensitivity. Later on, analysis showed that most CMV-associated TCR beta chains appeared to be HLA-restricted. A later analysis linked a missense DCLRE1C variant to TCR beta V- and J-gene trimming.

Trimming cost V 6 bases and J 4 bases; bases outside gene matches: 8. Looked up from germline, CDR1 is MNHEY and CDR2 is SVGAGI. CDR3 length: 14 amino acids. The rearrangement joins TRBV6-5 to TRBJ1-2; 7 bases agree with TRBD1. The sequence was collected from a man between 40 and 49 years old in good health and CMV-seronegative. Sequencing was performed on PBMCs. CDR3 loop: CASRPPGQSYGYTF. The DNA for the CDR3 is TGTGCCAGCAGGCCTCCGGGACAGAGCTATGGCTACACCTTC.